Shown below are 30 T cell receptor beta chains from a single sample sequenced in a study of spatial heterogeneity in lung cancer. This sample's time point: sample taken at primary tumor resection. TCRdb passed the 5' RACE reads through MiXCR, listing each CDR3 protein once. In the table there are tens of thousands of distinct CDR3 sequences, 7% to 7.5% of which are singletons. The material sequenced was PBMCs, taken at surgery. Every receptor here comes from a female donor with early-stage non-small cell lung cancer.

This clonotype has ten or more counts. The chain uses TRBV3-1 and TRBJ2-3; no definite D call. Germline CDR1 reads LGHDT; CDR2 reads YNNKEL (reference sequence). The germline V and J ends were trimmed by 4 bases and 6 bases, with 8 bases remaining between them. This CDR3 has 12 residues. DNA of the CDR3: TGTGCCAGCAGCCTGGATCTCGATACGCAGTATTTT. Translation gives CASSLDLDTQYF.

This clonotype was found a few times. The chain recombines TRBV24-1 with TRBJ2-1; 7 positions agree with TRBD2. This CDR3 is built from 18 residues. Germline V CDR1 and CDR2: KGHDR, SFDVKD. Trimming at V came to 0 bases and at J to 10 bases, leaving 17 bases not matched to a gene. CDR3: CATSDLPTGTTSDGEQFF. CDR3 nucleotide sequence: TGTGCCACCAGTGATTTGCCCACCGGGACTACATCCGACGGGGAGCAGTTCTTC.

This clonotype was observed a few times. The chain has TRBV19 and TRBJ2-3, with 10 bases aligning to TRBD2. CDR1 is LNHDA, CDR2 SQIVND, per germline (reference sequence). After removal of 5 bases from V and 6 bases from J, the junction contained 8 bases not matched to a gene. The CDR3 is 15 amino acids. CDR3 in amino acids: CASSWLAGVGDTQYF. Written as DNA, the CDR3 is TGTGCCAGTAGTTGGCTAGCGGGAGTCGGTGATACGCAGTATTTT.

Only a few counts were recorded for this clonotype. The gene calls are TRBV9 and TRBJ2-1; tentatively, D is TRBD2 (6 bases). The CDR3 sequence is 15 residues long. Trimming removed 2 bases from V and 6 bases from J, with 15 bases in between. Germline V gene sequence: CDR1 SGDLS, CDR2 YYNGEE. CDR3 DNA: TGTGCCAGCAGCGTCGGGGGACTCCACCTCAATGAGCAGTTCTTC. Translation: CASSVGGLHLNEQFF.

In this sample, this clonotype turned up a few times. The chain couples TRBV7-9 to TRBJ2-2; D call uncertain. V was trimmed by 8 bases and J by 1 base, leaving 11 bases between them. This CDR3 comprises 14 residues. Looked up from germline, CDR1 is SEHNR and CDR2 is FQNEAQ (reference sequence). CDR3 amino acids: CASHRALNTGELFF. CDR3 nucleotide sequence: TGTGCCAGCCATAGGGCGTTGAACACCGGGGAGCTGTTTTTT.

The table lists this clonotype with many counts. The V gene is TRBV24-1, the J gene TRBJ2-1; D is unresolved. The CDR3 has 14 amino acids. V lost 7 bases to trimming and J lost 4 bases, with 13 bases between them. The germline gives CDR1 KGHDR, CDR2 SFDVKD. CDR3 protein: CATSALPGYNEQFF. CDR3 in DNA: TGTGCCACCAGCGCATTGCCAGGTTACAATGAGCAGTTCTTC.

This clonotype was recorded at least ten times. V usage is TRBV25-1 and J usage is TRBJ2-7; D tentatively fits TRBD1 or TRBD2 (7 bases each). Trimming removed 6 bases at V and 5 bases at J, with 14 bases between. This CDR3 is 13 amino acids long. The germline gives CDR1 MGHDK, CDR2 SYGVNS. CDR3: CASRWGGGDEQYF. DNA for the CDR3: TGTGCCAGCAGATGGGGAGGGGGCGACGAGCAGTACTTC.

In its sample, this clonotype was seen a few times. V usage is TRBV5-6 and J usage is TRBJ2-7; 7 nucleotides match TRBD2. V trimming: 2 bases; J trimming: 4 bases; junction bases outside the gene matches: 3. The germline gives CDR1 SGHDT, CDR2 YYEEEE. The CDR3 length is 13 residues. The CDR3 loop reads CASSFGLEYEQYF. The CDR3 DNA follows: TGTGCCAGCAGCTTCGGACTAGAATACGAGCAGTACTTC.

This clonotype showed up many times. The chain couples TRBV7-2 to TRBJ2-1; tentative D call: TRBD2 (5 bases). Germline V lookup: CDR1 SGHTA, CDR2 FQGNSA. The V end was cut by 5 bases, the J end by 4 bases, with 12 bases between. This CDR3 contains 14 residues. CDR3 DNA sequence: TGTGCCAGCAGCGCCGAGGGCTATTACAATGAGCAGTTCTTC. Protein: CASSAEGYYNEQFF.

This clonotype was observed many times. The rearrangement links TRBV5-1 to TRBJ1-4; D is uncertain. There are 17 residues in the CDR3. The germline gives CDR1 SGHRS, CDR2 YFSETQ. The V end lost 3 bases, the J end lost 7 bases, and 22 bases lay between the germline ends. The chain's CDR3 is CASSSLASSPGGEKLFF. The DNA for the CDR3 is TGCGCCAGCAGCTCCCTGGCTTCGTCCCCCGGAGGTGAAAAACTGTTTTTT. Supplemented by reference TRBV5-1 and TRBJ1-4, the full variable domain reads KAGVTQTPRYLIKTRGQQVTLSCSPISGHRSVSWYQQTPGQGLQFLFEYFSETQRNKGNFPGRFSGRQFSNSRSEMNVSTLELGDSALYLCASSSLASSPGGEKLFFGSGTQLSVL.

The chain uses TRBV21-1 and TRBJ2-1; TRBD2 is the table's D call, not checked against the DNA. TRBV21-1 is classified as a pseudogene. This CDR3 has 16 residues. The CDR3 sequence: CASSKKEMGPTNEQFF. CDR3 nucleotide sequence: TGTGCCAGCAGCAAGAAGGAAATGGGCCCGACCAATGAGCAGTTCTTC.

Ten or more counts support this clonotype. This chain joins TRBV7-9 and TRBJ1-1; D may be TRBD1 (6 bases). Germline V gene data show CDR1 as SEHNR and CDR2 as FQNEAQ (reference sequence). V dropped 5 bases and J dropped 1 base, with 8 bases sitting between them. This CDR3 region has 13 residues. The CDR3, as DNA: TGTGCCAGCAGCGGACAGACGAACACTGAAGCTTTCTTT. Protein sequence: CASSGQTNTEAFF.

Ten or more counts support this clonotype. The chain combines TRBV12-3 or TRBV12-4 with TRBJ1-1; the D is unclear. V was cut by 7 bases and J by 5 bases, with 20 bases left in between. The CDR3 is 15 residues long. CDR3 sequence reads: CASTLSAPGGTEAFF. DNA of the CDR3: TGTGCCAGCACCCTTTCAGCCCCGGGAGGGACTGAAGCTTTCTTT.

The rearrangement links TRBV5-1 to TRBJ1-5, with D maybe TRBD1 (5 bases). CDR3 length equals 15 residues. Trimming removed 2 bases from V and 0 bases from J, with 9 bases in between. Germline values: CDR1 SGHRS, CDR2 YFSETQ. The CDR3 DNA is TGCGCCAGCAGCTTTTCGGGGGATAGCAATCAGCCCCAGCATTTT. Amino acid sequence: CASSFSGDSNQPQHF.

CDR3 sequence (DNA): TGTGCCAGCAGCTTATGGGGCGGCACGGAGACCCAGTACTTC. It yields the protein CASSLWGGTETQYF. The genes are TRBV11-1 and TRBJ2-5; tentative D call: TRBD1 (5 bases). The CDR3 consists of 14 residues. Looked up from germline, CDR1 is SGHAT and CDR2 is FQDESV (reference sequence). V dropped 2 bases and J dropped 5 bases, with 12 bases sitting between them.

This clonotype has a count of ten or more. The rearrangement joins TRBV28 to TRBJ2-7; D possibly corresponds to TRBD1 (5 bases). The CDR3 consists of 14 residues. V lost 2 bases to trimming and J lost 5 bases, with 13 bases between them. Germline V gene lookup returns CDR1 MDHEN and CDR2 SYDVKM. The DNA of the CDR3 is TGTGCCAGCAGTTTAGGGGCAGAGTTCAACGAGCAGTACTTC. Protein product: CASSLGAEFNEQYF. Looking up the rest from reference TRBV28 and TRBJ2-7 gives the full variable domain: DVKVTQSSRYLVKRTGEKVFLECVQDMDHENMFWYRQDPGLGLRLIYFSYDVKMKEKGDIPEGYSVSREKKERFSLILESASTNQTSMYLCASSLGAEFNEQYFGPGTRLTVT.

This clonotype was observed many times. The chain uses TRBV15 and TRBJ2-2, with a tentative D call TRBD1 (6 bases). Trimming removed 3 bases at V and 4 bases at J, with 9 bases between. The CDR3 extends over 14 amino acids. Germline loops: CDR1 LNHNV, CDR2 YYDKDF (reference sequence). CDR3 in amino acids: CATSRDRLTGELFF. The DNA for the CDR3 is TGTGCCACCAGCAGGGACAGACTCACCGGGGAGCTGTTTTTT. The full variable domain, completed using reference TRBV15 and TRBJ2-2, is DAMVIQNPRYQVTQFGKPVTLSCSQTLNHNVMYWYQQKSSQAPKLLFHYYDKDFNNEADTPDNFQSRRPNTSFCFLDIRSPGLGDTAMYLCATSRDRLTGELFFGEGSRLTVL.

This clonotype occurred a few times. CDR3 nucleotides: TGCAGTGCTAGAGGACTAGCGGAGGGGCGGGTCACAGATACGCAGTATTTT. Translation gives CSARGLAEGRVTDTQYF. This chain joins TRBV20-1 and TRBJ2-3, with TRBD2 matching 9 bases. J lost 2 bases, V lost 1 base, and 10 bases had no gene match. Germline V gives CDR1 DFQATT, CDR2 SNEGSKA (reference sequence). The CDR3 consists of 17 residues.

This clonotype was picked up many times. This chain joins TRBV15 and TRBJ2-5, with unresolved D. This CDR3 comprises 15 residues. Germline V gene data show CDR1 as LNHNV and CDR2 as YYDKDF (reference sequence). Trimming took off 0 bases at V and 3 bases at J, with 11 bases between the two ends. This chain's CDR3 is CATSRDHGNEETQYF. In DNA form, the CDR3 reads TGTGCCACCAGCAGAGATCATGGAAATGAAGAGACCCAGTACTTC.

This clonotype was seen repeatedly, ten times or more. The chain joins TRBV20-1 to TRBJ1-1; D not resolved. Germline CDR1 DFQATT, CDR2 SNEGSKA (reference sequence). Trimming cost V 5 bases and J 1 base, with 11 bases left between them. The CDR3 sequence is 13 residues long. The CDR3 nucleotides are TGCAGTGCTCCACATCAGGCGAACACTGAAGCTTTCTTT. It is translated as CSAPHQANTEAFF.

This clonotype was observed a handful of times. The rearrangement joins TRBV2 to TRBJ1-1; unclear D gene. Germline lookup yields CDR1 SNHLY and CDR2 FYNNEI. V was shortened by 8 bases and J by 7 bases, with 17 bases between the two germline ends. The CDR3 totals 13 residues. CDR3 DNA sequence: TGTGCCAGCTCTATGACCCAGAGCGGTGAAGCTTTCTTT. Protein product: CASSMTQSGEAFF. The full variable domain, in which reference TRBV2 and TRBJ1-1 provide the parts outside the CDR3, is EPEVTQTPSHQVTQMGQEVILRCVPISNHLYFYWYRQILGQKVEFLVSFYNNEISEKSEIFDDQFSVERPDGSNFTLKIRSTKLEDSAMYFCASSMTQSGEAFFGQGTRLTVV.

The chain links TRBV18 to TRBJ2-3; possible D gene TRBD1, 6 bases. Trimming stripped 6 bases from V and 4 bases from J, with 11 bases between. This CDR3 region has 13 residues. Germline CDR1 and CDR2: KGHSH and LQKENI. The CDR3 nucleotides read TGTGCCAGCTCCACGGACAGTTCAGATACGCAGTATTTT. This translates into CASSTDSSDTQYF.

At least ten counts were recorded for this clonotype. The chain is built from TRBV15 and TRBJ2-7; no firm D call. V lost 0 bases, J lost 0 bases, and 9 bases lay in between. The CDR3 is made up of 15 amino acids. Germline assignment: CDR1 LNHNV and CDR2 YYDKDF (reference sequence). DNA of the CDR3: TGTGCCACCAGCAGAGAACCCACCCACTCCTACGAGCAGTACTTC. It encodes CATSREPTHSYEQYF.

This clonotype was counted at least ten times. The CDR3 sequence: CASGPLQGARDYGYTF. The CDR3, as DNA: TGTGCCAGCGGCCCACTTCAGGGGGCGCGGGACTATGGCTACACCTTC. This chain links TRBV28 with TRBJ1-2; 8 bases match TRBD1. Germline V gene lookup returns CDR1 MDHEN and CDR2 SYDVKM. V gave up 8 bases and J gave up 3 bases; unmatched junction bases: 14. CDR3 size: 16 residues.

This clonotype was detected ten times or more. The chain is built from TRBV12-3 or TRBV12-4 and TRBJ2-1, with 14 bases fitting TRBD2. The CDR3 loop spans 18 amino acids. The V gene end was trimmed by 1 base and the J gene end by 9 bases; junction bases not matched to a gene: 11. The CDR3 DNA reads TGTGCCAGCAGTTTAGGACTAGCGGGAGGGTTTGATGTGGGTGAGCAGTTCTTC. Translation: CASSLGLAGGFDVGEQFF.

This clonotype has a count of ten or more. The chain combines TRBV20-1 with TRBJ2-3; no firm D call. CDR3 size: 15 residues. Trimming removed 0 bases at V and 0 bases at J, with 10 bases between. Germline lookup yields CDR1 DFQATT and CDR2 SNEGSKA (reference sequence). The CDR3 bases are TGCAGTGCTAGAGACCCACTCCACAGCACAGATACGCAGTATTTT. Translating it yields CSARDPLHSTDTQYF.

This clonotype has at least ten counts. The chain carries TRBV10-2 and TRBJ2-3; D not resolved. Trimming removed 8 bases from V and 3 bases from J, with 18 bases in between. This CDR3 is 15 amino acids long. CDR1 and CDR2 (germline): WSHSY, SAAADI. The CDR3 DNA follows: TGCGCCAGCGTCGAACGGCATCCGGGTACAGATACGCAGTATTTT. It yields the protein CASVERHPGTDTQYF.

This clonotype was counted a single time. A much more abundant neighbour one base away suggests this may be a read error. The rearrangement links TRBV28 to TRBJ2-7; D not resolved. The V gene's germline CDR1 is MDHEN and CDR2 SYDVKM. The CDR3 has 12 amino acids. The CDR3 protein is CASSPRYYGQYF. CDR3 nucleotide sequence: TGTGCCAGCAGTCCCCGGTACTACGGGCAGTACTTC.

This clonotype was picked up many times. V usage is TRBV18 and J usage is TRBJ2-1; D is ambiguous. V lost 4 bases to trimming and J lost 8 bases, with 12 bases between them. The CDR3 loop spans 13 amino acids. Looked up from germline, CDR1 is KGHSH and CDR2 is LQKENI. For the CDR3, the DNA is TGTGCCAGCTCACGTAGCAGATGGGATGAGCAGTTCTTC. As protein: CASSRSRWDEQFF.

This clonotype was recorded at least ten times. V usage is TRBV11-2 and J usage is TRBJ2-5, with 7 bases that match TRBD2. The CDR3 runs to 17 residues. The germline CDR1 and CDR2 sequences are SGHAT and FQNNGV. With V trimmed by 3 bases and J by 2 bases, 12 bases remained unmatched. DNA for the CDR3: TGTGCCAGCAGCTTTGGGGCTAGCGGTGGGGGGCAAGAGACCCAGTACTTC. As protein: CASSFGASGGGQETQYF.